The clone carrying this TCR beta chain appeared once. The CDR3 has 14 residues. With 5 bases removed from V and 5 bases from J, the gap between germline ends came to 13 bases. CDR1 is MNHEY and CDR2 is SMNVEV in the germline V gene (reference sequence). This specimen comes from a study of blood T cell repertoires in COVID-19. Profiled with immunoSEQ multiplex PCR; TCRdb holds only in-frame clones, not every one. The table has tens of thousands of clones, about nine tenths seen once. The receptor's source is a woman between 45 and 60 years old with active or convalescent COVID-19. The chain employs TRBV27 and TRBJ1-5; D perhaps matches TRBD1 (6 bases). Sequences were obtained from peripheral blood. This CDR3 reads CASSGGGGDQPQHF. The CDR3 region has the DNA TGTGCCAGCAGTGGGGGGGGCGGGGATCAGCCCCAGCATTTT.